These 20 T cell receptor beta chains share one sample of origin, sequenced in a study of OX40 agonist ivuxolimab in advanced cancers. Sequenced by immunoSEQ multiplex PCR; TCRdb stores in-frame clones only, minus some. The table includes tens of thousands of clones, over 75% detected once. Source: CD4+ or CD8+ T cells sorted from blood, taken in a trial of the OX40 agonist ivuxolimab. These receptors all come from an adult with an advanced solid tumor such as melanoma, head and neck, liver or kidney cancer.

The chain recombines TRBV28 with TRBJ1-2, with D tentatively TRBD1 (5 bases). The germline gives CDR1 MDHEN, CDR2 SYDVKM. The CDR3 extends over 13 amino acids. The germline V and J ends were trimmed by 6 bases and 3 bases, with 11 bases remaining between them. The CDR3 bases are TGTGCCAGCAGACCCGGGGGGTACTATGGCTACACCTTC. This translates into CASRPGGYYGYTF.

The chain has TRBV6-5 and TRBJ2-7; D is uncertain. Germline assignment: CDR1 MNHEY and CDR2 SVGAGI. The CDR3 is 14 residues long. Trimming removed 2 bases from V and 5 bases from J, with 13 bases in between. The CDR3 here is CASSYLAQANEQYF. CDR3 in DNA: TGTGCCAGCAGTTACCTCGCACAAGCCAACGAGCAGTACTTC.

The chain couples TRBV28 to TRBJ2-2; 10 bases line up with TRBD2. The junction had 5 bases not matched to a gene; V was cut back by 8 bases and J by 5 bases. This CDR3 comprises 14 residues. The germline V gene encodes CDR1 MDHEN and CDR2 SYDVKM. As DNA, the CDR3 is TGTGCCAGCCTCCTAGCGGGAGAGACCGGGGAGCTGTTTTTT. Translating gives CASLLAGETGELFF.

In this sample, this clone turned up a few times. The chain couples TRBV10-3 to TRBJ2-3; 16 bases are shared with TRBD2. Losses at the gene ends were 2 bases for V and 3 bases for J; bases not matched to a gene: 17. The CDR3 loop spans 22 amino acids. Per germline, CDR1 ENHRY and CDR2 SYGVKD. As DNA, the CDR3 is TGTGCCATCAGTGAGCCGTACCCCGGGACTAGCGGGAGGGCCGAGGGGACAGATACGCAGTATTTT. Residues: CAISEPYPGTSGRAEGTDTQYF.

Only a few counts were recorded for this clone. The rearrangement joins TRBV7-2 to TRBJ1-5; tentative D call: TRBD1 (6 bases). V was cut by 2 bases and J by 5 bases, with 7 bases left in between. In germline, CDR1 is SGHTA, CDR2 FQGNSA. This CDR3 is 13 amino acids long. Here the CDR3 reads CASSLTGYQPQHF. The CDR3 coding sequence is TGTGCCAGCAGCTTAACAGGGTATCAGCCCCAGCATTTT.

The genes are TRBV18 and TRBJ2-1; 7 bases match TRBD2. Germline V gene sequence: CDR1 KGHSH, CDR2 LQKENI. Trimming at V came to 0 bases and at J to 4 bases, leaving 6 bases not matched to a gene. The CDR3 length is 16 residues. CDR3 protein: CASSPPNGRRYNEQFF. The CDR3 coding sequence is TGTGCCAGCTCACCACCGAACGGGAGGAGATACAATGAGCAGTTCTTC. Combining the CDR3 with reference TRBV18 and TRBJ2-1 gives the whole variable domain NAGVMQNPRHLVRRRGQEARLRCSPMKGHSHVYWYRQLPEEGLKFMVYLQKENIIDESGMPKERFSAEFPKEGPSILRIQQVVRGDSAAYFCASSPPNGRRYNEQFFGPGTRLTVL.

The genes are TRBV11-2 and TRBJ2-4, with TRBD2 identical over 10 bases. Germline CDR1 SGHAT, CDR2 FQNNGV. V lost 2 bases to trimming and J lost 5 bases; unmatched junction nucleotides: 6. The CDR3 has 16 amino acids. CDR3 nucleotide sequence: TGTGCCAGCAGCTTATGGGCTAGCGGGAGCCAAAACATTCAGTACTTC. Translating gives CASSLWASGSQNIQYF.

This chain joins TRBV5-1 and TRBJ1-1, with TRBD1 identical over 7 bases. Germline V gives CDR1 SGHRS, CDR2 YFSETQ. J gave up 4 bases and V 0 bases, and 0 bases lay outside the gene matches. The CDR3 loop spans 13 amino acids. The CDR3 loop is CASSLDRGTEAFF. The CDR3 nucleotides read TGCGCCAGCAGCTTGGACAGGGGCACTGAAGCTTTCTTT.

The chain uses TRBV5-6 and TRBJ2-7; no firm D call. The CDR3 spans 11 residues. Germline-derived CDR1 and CDR2 are SGHDT and YYEEEE. V was cut by 2 bases and J by 6 bases, with 6 bases left in between. The CDR3 is CASSFRREQYF. Written as DNA, the CDR3 is TGTGCCAGCAGCTTCAGGCGCGAGCAGTACTTC.

The chain is built from TRBV5-1 and TRBJ2-1; the D gene is possibly TRBD2 (5 bases). Germline CDR1 SGHRS, CDR2 YFSETQ. The V and J ends lost 3 bases and 10 bases respectively, with 14 bases between them. The length of the CDR3 is 13 residues. CDR3 in amino acids: CASSSARTGEQFF. The CDR3 DNA sequence: TGCGCCAGCAGCTCCGCGAGGACGGGGGAGCAGTTCTTC.

The chain has TRBV27 and TRBJ1-4; no clear D. The V gene's germline CDR1 is MNHEY and CDR2 SMNVEV (reference sequence). V lost 2 bases to trimming and J lost 6 bases, with 13 bases between them. The CDR3 has 15 amino acids. This chain's CDR3 is CASSLGPGSDEKLFF. Here the CDR3 DNA reads TGTGCCAGCAGTTTAGGGCCTGGGTCGGATGAAAAACTGTTTTTT.

The chain joins TRBV28 to TRBJ2-2; weak D call: TRBD1 (6 bases). Germline assignment: CDR1 MDHEN and CDR2 SYDVKM. The CDR3 covers 16 residues. V lost 3 bases, J lost 2 bases, and 13 bases lay in between. The chain's CDR3 is CASSFGRGSNTGELFF. CDR3 DNA sequence: TGTGCCAGCAGTTTCGGCAGGGGTTCTAACACCGGGGAGCTGTTTTTT.

This sequence joins TRBV7-2 and TRBJ2-1, with 10 bases lining up with TRBD2. The trim removed 8 bases at V and 8 bases at J, leaving 18 bases unmatched. Germline assignment: CDR1 SGHTA and CDR2 FQGNSA. The length of the CDR3 is 17 residues. The CDR3 bases are TGTGCCAGCTCCCTTGTAGCGGGAGGCGGGGTTCAGGATGAGCAGTTCTTC. This codes for CASSLVAGGGVQDEQFF.

The CDR3 sequence: CAARGGETQYF. In DNA form, the CDR3 reads TGTGCCGCCCGGGGTGGAGAGACCCAGTACTTC. V and J are TRBV2 and TRBJ2-5; D might be TRBD2 (5 bases). Germline CDR1 reads SNHLY; CDR2 reads FYNNEI. The CDR3 consists of 11 residues. The V end lost 11 bases, the J end lost 4 bases, and 11 bases lay between the germline ends.

This rearrangement joins TRBV19 to TRBJ1-1; D unclear. V lost 9 bases and J 1 base, leaving 12 bases between the germline ends. This CDR3 comprises 13 residues. Germline V gene lookup returns CDR1 LNHDA and CDR2 SQIVND (reference sequence). CDR3 sequence (DNA): TGTGCCAGCGCCTTAACAGCGAACACTGAAGCTTTCTTT. Its protein is CASALTANTEAFF.

The chain joins TRBV13 to TRBJ2-7; 7 nucleotides match TRBD1. Looked up from germline, CDR1 is PRHDT and CDR2 is FYEKMQ (reference sequence). Trimming cost V 5 bases and J 1 base; bases outside gene matches: 5. The CDR3 loop spans 14 amino acids. CDR3 residues: CASSPPTGSYEQYF. CDR3 in DNA: TGTGCCAGCAGCCCCCCGACAGGGTCCTACGAGCAGTACTTC.

The sample holds one count of this clone. This chain links TRBV2 with TRBJ2-1, with D perhaps matching TRBD2 (6 bases). The CDR3 extends over 15 amino acids. From germline, CDR1 is SNHLY and CDR2 FYNNEI. The V end lost 8 bases, the J end lost 2 bases, and 16 bases lay between the germline ends. DNA of the CDR3: TGTGCCAGCCGCGCAGGGCTAGCGCCCTACAATGAGCAGTTCTTC. Residues: CASRAGLAPYNEQFF.

The gene calls are TRBV29-1 and TRBJ1-1, with a weak D call TRBD1 (5 bases). Germline values: CDR1 SQVTM, CDR2 ANQGSEA. This CDR3 is built from 13 residues. V was trimmed by 6 bases and J by 1 base, leaving 12 bases between them. CDR3 loop: CSVIRQSNTEAFF. The CDR3 DNA sequence: TGCAGCGTAATTCGACAGTCGAACACTGAAGCTTTCTTT.

CDR3: CASSEWLAGYNEQFF. The CDR3 DNA reads as TGTGCCAGCAGTGAATGGCTAGCGGGGTACAATGAGCAGTTCTTC. The rearrangement links TRBV6-1 to TRBJ2-1; 9 nucleotides match TRBD2. The CDR3 has 15 residues. Germline values: CDR1 MNHNS, CDR2 SASEGT. Germline trimming cut 2 bases from V and 4 bases from J; bases unmatched to any gene: 3.

The genes are TRBV6-1 and TRBJ2-7, with TRBD2 matching 11 bases. V lost 8 bases and J lost 2; bases outside the gene matches: 5. Germline loops: CDR1 MNHNS, CDR2 SASEGT. This CDR3 region has 14 residues. CDR3 coding DNA: TGTGCCAGCGCAGGACTAGCGGGTCCCTACGAGCAGTACTTC. Its protein is CASAGLAGPYEQYF.